This T cell receptor (beta chain) was recovered during a study of CD8 T cells in ankylosing spondylitis. Library preparation for TCR beta used quantitative 5'-RACE with molecular barcodes. TCRdb itself ran the 5' RACE reads through MiXCR, one entry per CDR3 protein. The repertoire holds about 240,000 distinct CDR3 sequences, 8.2% seen once, with 4.5% to 5% in the top ten. V lost 0 bases, J lost 4 bases, and 15 bases lay in between. The CDR3 covers 16 residues. CDR1 is LNHNV and CDR2 is YYDKDF in the germline V gene (reference sequence). The chain uses TRBV15 and TRBJ1-2; no clear D gene. The sequencing sample was made of blood, either unsorted or a sorted T cell fraction (not recorded which). This TCR derives from a female donor with ankylosing spondylitis or in good health (not recorded which). CDR3 coding DNA: TGTGCCACCAGCAGAGATTTCGGGGAGGGTTCCTATGGCTACACCTTC. This translates into CATSRDFGEGSYGYTF. The complete variable domain, with remaining parts taken from reference TRBV15 and TRBJ1-2, reads DAMVIQNPRYQVTQFGKPVTLSCSQTLNHNVMYWYQQKSSQAPKLLFHYYDKDFNNEADTPDNFQSRRPNTSFCFLDIRSPGLGDTAMYLCATSRDFGEGSYGYTFGSGTRLTVV.